The clone carrying this T cell receptor (beta chain) has a count of ten or more. Germline CDR1 MNHNY, CDR2 SVGAGI (reference sequence). V lost 7 bases, J lost 0 bases, and 16 bases stayed unmatched. The CDR3 runs 18 residues. Co-extraction yielded RNA and DNA from around 20-30 mg of unsorted bulk tissue. The patients, who had chronic HBV infection, were treatment-naive (untreated). The sample is drawn from a study of tumor-infiltrating lymphocytes in primary liver carcinoma. Across the study: The patients comprised men and women between the ages of 30 and 69 years. Tumors measured roughly 4 to 10 cm and were stage T1-T3 N0M0.

Total RNA amounting to around 450 ng was the source from which TCR beta cDNA was made with a constant-region primer. Sequencing libraries for TCR beta derived from three nested multiplex PCR rounds that used slightly modified ARM-PCR. A C-beta reverse primer and TRBV1-TRBV30 forward primers served in each of the first two PCR rounds, at 9 to 10 cycles apiece. TCRdb redid the calling of the multiplex PCR reads with MiXCR, one entry per CDR3 protein. The data show just under 95,000 distinct CDR3 sequences, just over 65% seen once. This clonotype was obtained from a man in his forties or fifties with primary liver carcinoma and hepatitis B virus infection. The sequencing input was tumor-adjacent normal liver tissue. V is TRBV6-6 and J is TRBJ2-7, with 9 bases matching TRBD2. The CDR3 region has the DNA TGTGCCAGCAATCCTGAAAGACTAGCGGCCCGGAGCTCCTACGAGCAGTACTTC. It specifies CASNPERLAARSSYEQYF.